The rows below give T cell receptor beta chains drawn from one sample of a study of blood T cell repertoires in COVID-19. TCRdb keeps only in-frame clones here, not all; method: immunoSEQ multiplex PCR. The table shows roughly 280,000 clones, with roughly nine tenths occurring only once. The sequencing input was peripheral blood. These receptors were collected from a man aged 50-59 years with acute or convalescent COVID-19. Each CDR3 is given with its conserved first and last residue. Each record gives: V gene, J gene, D gene, clone size, CDR3 protein, CDR3 DNA. A D gene is named only where the DNA matches it firmly. Clone size is not always given. Where it is, it says once, few, many or a class for expanded clones.

TRBV5-1,TRBJ2-7,.,few,CASSLRVGYYEQYF,TGCGCCAGCAGCTTGCGGGTCGGCTACTACGAGCAGTACTTC
TRBV5-1,TRBJ2-5,.,.,CASSLGSEETQYF,TGCGCCAGCAGCTTGGGGTCTGAGGAGACCCAGTACTTC
TRBV2,TRBJ1-3,TRBD1,.,CASKPTGFGNTIYF,TGTGCCAGCAAGCCGACAGGGTTCGGAAACACCATATATTTT
TRBV6-5,TRBJ1-6,.,.,CASSSFGDSPLHF,TGTGCCAGCAGTTCGTTCGGGGATTCACCCCTCCACTTT
TRBV6-1,TRBJ1-6,TRBD1,.,CASSADRGSVNSPLHF,TGTGCCAGCAGTGCGGACAGGGGGTCGGTGAATTCACCCCTCCACTTT
TRBV27,TRBJ2-5,.,few,CASRPVGDGAQYF,TGTGCCAGCCGCCCGGTCGGAGATGGAGCCCAGTACTTC
TRBV11-1,TRBJ2-7,TRBD1,few,CASSPPGQGFYEQYF,TGTGCCAGCAGCCCGCCTGGACAGGGTTTCTACGAGCAGTACTTC
TRBV30,TRBJ1-3,.,.,CAWSQGTVGNTIYF,TGTGCCTGGAGCCAAGGGACTGTAGGAAACACCATATATTTT
TRBV21-1,TRBJ2-1,.,once,CAIPDYEQFF,TGTGCCATTCCGGACTATGAGCAGTTCTTC
TRBV6-4,TRBJ2-1,TRBD1,.,CASSDFRTGGNEQFF,TGTGCCAGCAGTGATTTTCGGACAGGGGGCAATGAGCAGTTCTTC
TRBV9,TRBJ2-7,TRBD1,.,CASSVAGTGGDEQYF,TGTGCCAGCAGCGTAGCCGGGACAGGGGGCGACGAGCAGTACTTC
TRBV6-5,TRBJ1-5,TRBD1,.,CASSYDRGDQPQHF,TGTGCCAGCAGCTATGACAGGGGCGATCAGCCCCAGCATTTT
TRBV2,TRBJ1-1,TRBD1,.,CASSPDRGRTEAFF,TGTGCCAGCAGTCCAGACAGGGGTAGGACTGAAGCTTTCTTT
TRBV2,TRBJ2-5,TRBD1,.,CASSDLGQGKETQYF,TGTGCCAGCAGTGATCTGGGACAGGGGAAGGAGACCCAGTACTTC
TRBV10-3,TRBJ2-7,.,.,CAISDGLADEQYF,TGTGCCATCAGTGATGGGCTTGCAGACGAGCAGTACTTC